This T cell receptor beta chain was captured by sequencing in a study of T cell responses to AZD1222 COVID-19 vaccine. Points from the study as a whole: The donor group comprised mostly white British people and more females; the analysis possibly underestimated clonal diversity. No day 14 peak samples; only post-peak repertoires were characterized. Vaccination with two AZD1222 doses was followed by a rise in Spike-specific TCR breadth and depth.

The CDR3 is 13 amino acids. V shed 6 bases and J shed 8 bases, with 14 bases lying between them. The germline gives CDR1 MNHEY, CDR2 SVGAGI. Second-dose intervals of approximately 4 or approximately 12 weeks were pooled. The repertoire was sequenced with immunoSEQ multiplex PCR; TCRdb's copy has only in-frame clones and lacks some. The table shows 150,000 to 200,000 clones, with 70% to 90% occurring only once. A single count supports this clone. The antigen is unknown. V is TRBV6-5 and J is TRBJ2-1; the D is unclear. The sequence derives from an adult who received the AZD1222 COVID-19 vaccine. Specimen: peripheral blood, collected 28 days after the second AZD1222 dose. In DNA, the CDR3 is TGTGCCAGCAGCCTGCGTGAATGGGATGAGCAGTTCTTC. Protein: CASSLREWDEQFF.